This T cell receptor beta chain was recovered during a study of shared clonotypes between healthy human individuals. Notes on this clone: What it binds is not known.

Study-level results: The genetic and exposure-history diversity represented was limited by few donors.

Genomic DNA from each subset was divided evenly over several immunoSEQ plates. Sequenced by immunoSEQ multiplex PCR; TCRdb stores in-frame clones only, minus some. The top ten hold roughly 0.15% of the sample, which has a few million clones, 90% to 95% seen once. Among the donors, all were Caucasian adults who lived in Nashville, Tennessee. Researchers partitioned CD4+ cells into CD45RA+ naive and CD45RA-negative memory subsets. V gave up 1 base and J gave up 8 bases, with 12 bases separating them. The CDR3 covers 15 residues. Germline V gene sequence: CDR1 MGHRA, CDR2 YSYEKL. The specimen sequenced was naive CD4+ T cells sorted from blood. The subset was: CD45RA+ positively selected. The chain carries TRBV4-1 and TRBJ1-6; TRBD1 might be the D (5 bases). This sequence was found in a man aged 18 to 29 in good health. This CDR3 is CASSQGGVMDSPLHF. The DNA of the CDR3 is TGCGCCAGCAGCCAAGGGGGGGTTATGGATTCACCCCTCCACTTT.